This entry lists 9 T cell receptor beta chains sequenced from one sample in a study of blood T cell repertoires in COVID-19. The assay was immunoSEQ multiplex PCR, and TCRdb's table has in-frame clones only and misses some. The data show about 230,000 clones, 75% to 90% seen once. The material sequenced was PBMCs or T cells enriched from blood (not recorded which). These TCRs come from a woman aged 30 to 39 who had been exposed to COVID-19.

The chain uses TRBV28 and TRBJ2-3; no definite D call. The CDR3 sequence is 15 residues long. Per the germline V gene, CDR1 is MDHEN and CDR2 is SYDVKM. Trimming removed 6 bases at V and 2 bases at J, with 15 bases between. The CDR3 loop is CASSPQDSHTDTQYF. The CDR3 DNA sequence: TGTGCCAGCAGCCCTCAGGATTCCCACACAGATACGCAGTATTTT.

The rearrangement links TRBV11-2 to TRBJ2-3, with TRBD2 matching over 9 bases. From germline, CDR1 is SGHAT and CDR2 FQNNGV. V was pared by 5 bases and J by 2 bases, with 14 bases of the junction left unmatched. The CDR3 sequence is 18 residues long. The CDR3 coding sequence is TGTGCCAGCAGCAAACGCTGGCCTCCTAGCGGGAACACAGATACGCAGTATTTT. It encodes CASSKRWPPSGNTDTQYF.

V gene TRBV29-1 combines with J gene TRBJ2-7, with 14 bases aligning to TRBD2. Germline V lookup: CDR1 SQVTM, CDR2 ANQGSEA. The CDR3 is made up of 14 amino acids. V shed 3 bases, J shed 4 bases, and the junction held 2 bases outside the gene matches. The CDR3 DNA is TGCAGCGTTGACGGACTAGCGGGAGGATACGAGCAGTACTTC. Its protein product is CSVDGLAGGYEQYF.

V gene TRBV19 combines with J gene TRBJ2-1, with TRBD2 matching over 8 bases. CDR3 length equals 15 residues. Trimming at V came to 5 bases and at J to 1 base, leaving 4 bases not matched to a gene. The germline V gene encodes CDR1 LNHDA and CDR2 SQIVND (reference sequence). In DNA, the CDR3 is TGTGCCAGTAGTGAAGCGGGAGCGTCCTACAATGAGCAGTTCTTC. Translation gives CASSEAGASYNEQFF. The full variable domain, its missing parts supplied by reference TRBV19 and TRBJ2-1, is DGGITQSPKYLFRKEGQNVTLSCEQNLNHDAMYWYRQDPGQGLRLIYYSQIVNDFQKGDIAEGYSVSREKKESFPLTVTSAQKNPTAFYLCASSEAGASYNEQFFGPGTRLTVL.

The rearrangement uses TRBV7-9 and TRBJ2-3; a possible D gene is TRBD2 (5 bases). Germline CDR1 SEHNR, CDR2 FQNEAQ (reference sequence). Trimming pared 7 bases from V and 7 bases from J, leaving 9 bases between. The CDR3 contains 11 residues. The CDR3 here is CASKLGNTQYF. CDR3 DNA: TGTGCCAGCAAACTCGGGAATACGCAGTATTTT.

J is TRBJ1-5 and V is TRBV6-4; 7 positions match TRBD1. The CDR3 is made up of 16 amino acids. Trimming at V came to 0 bases and at J to 1 base, leaving 3 bases not matched to a gene. CDR1 is MRHNA and CDR2 is SNTAGT in the germline V gene. Written as DNA, the CDR3 is TGTGCCAGCAGTGACTCGGAGGGGGCGAGCAATCAGCCCCAGCATTTT. This sequence encodes CASSDSEGASNQPQHF.

This clone appeared a few times. The J gene is TRBJ2-5, the V gene TRBV30, with 8 bases that match TRBD2. CDR1 and CDR2 (germline): GTSNPN, SVGIG (reference sequence). The CDR3 extends over 14 amino acids. V trimming: 5 bases; J trimming: 5 bases; junction bases outside the gene matches: 10. CDR3 sequence reads: CAWVKAGVVETQYF. The CDR3 bases are TGTGCCTGGGTAAAAGCGGGAGTGGTTGAGACCCAGTACTTC. Full variable domain (rest looked up from reference TRBV30 and TRBJ2-5): SQTIHQWPATLVQPVGSPLSLECTVEGTSNPNLYWYRQAAGRGLQLLFYSVGIGQISSEVPQNLSASRPQDRQFILSSKKLLLSDSGFYLCAWVKAGVVETQYFGPGTRLLVL.

The chain uses TRBV18 and TRBJ1-1, with unresolved D. CDR1 KGHSH and CDR2 LQKENI come from the germline V gene. CDR3 size: 17 residues. The V gene lost 1 base and the J gene lost 3 bases, with 18 bases spanning the gap. Here the CDR3 DNA reads TGTGCCAGCTCACCACTCAGGCCCTTCGTGGGCCACACTGAAGCTTTCTTT. This sequence encodes CASSPLRPFVGHTEAFF.

This rearrangement joins TRBV7-9 to TRBJ1-6; D is possibly TRBD1 (6 bases). The CDR3 is 16 residues long. Germline V gene sequence: CDR1 SEHNR, CDR2 FQNEAQ (reference sequence). Trimming took 5 bases from V and 6 from J, leaving 17 bases between them. This CDR3 reads CASSHSGQAINSPLHF. CDR3 sequence (DNA): TGTGCCAGCAGCCACTCGGGACAAGCAATTAATTCACCCCTCCACTTT.